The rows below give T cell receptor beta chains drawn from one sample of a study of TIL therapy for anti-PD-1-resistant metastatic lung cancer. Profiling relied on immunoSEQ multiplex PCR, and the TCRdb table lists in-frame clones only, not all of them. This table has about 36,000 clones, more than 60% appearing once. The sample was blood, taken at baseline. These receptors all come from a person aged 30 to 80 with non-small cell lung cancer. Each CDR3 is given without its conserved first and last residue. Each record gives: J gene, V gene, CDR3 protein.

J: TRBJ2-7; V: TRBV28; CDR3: ASLRTLAGHHYEQY
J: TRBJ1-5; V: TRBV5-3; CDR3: ARSQNPLCSNQPQH
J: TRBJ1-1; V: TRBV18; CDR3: ASDRGQVATEAF
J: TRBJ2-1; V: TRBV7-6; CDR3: ASSALAGPLLGQF
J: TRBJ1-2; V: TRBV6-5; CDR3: ASSYGGGGYT
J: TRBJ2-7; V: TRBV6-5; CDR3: ASRASGFGFYEQY
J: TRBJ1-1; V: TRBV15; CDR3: ATSSRAREAF
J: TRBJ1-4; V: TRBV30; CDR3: AWSRFDATNEKLF
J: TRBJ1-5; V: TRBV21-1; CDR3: ASSNRKLGGPPNQPQH
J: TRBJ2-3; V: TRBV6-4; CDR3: ASSDSFRGGNTDTQY
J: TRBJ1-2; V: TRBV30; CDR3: AWSARGSKGGYT
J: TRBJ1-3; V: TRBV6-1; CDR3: ASSPSGQAGNTIY
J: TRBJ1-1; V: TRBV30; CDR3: AWGGGQTEAF
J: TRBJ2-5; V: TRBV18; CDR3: ASSGGLQETQY
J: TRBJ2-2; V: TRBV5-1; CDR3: ASSLSGGITGELF
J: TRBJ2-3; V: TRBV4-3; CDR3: ASSQDPGESTDTQY
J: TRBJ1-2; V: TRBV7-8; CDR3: ASSLQDRAGRGYT